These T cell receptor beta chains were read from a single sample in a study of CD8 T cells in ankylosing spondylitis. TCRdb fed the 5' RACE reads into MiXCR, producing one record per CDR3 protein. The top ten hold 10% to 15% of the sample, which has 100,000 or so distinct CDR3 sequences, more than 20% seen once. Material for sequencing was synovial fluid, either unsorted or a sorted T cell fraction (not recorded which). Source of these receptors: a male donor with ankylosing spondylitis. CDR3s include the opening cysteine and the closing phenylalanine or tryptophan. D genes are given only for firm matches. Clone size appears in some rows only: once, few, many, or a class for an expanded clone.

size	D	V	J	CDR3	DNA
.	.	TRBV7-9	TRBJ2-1	CASSAGDNEQFF	TGTGCCAGCAGCGCCGGAGACAATGAGCAGTTCTTC
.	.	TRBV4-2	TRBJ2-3	CASSQDREDTQYF	TGTGCCAGCAGCCAAGATCGGGAGGATACGCAGTATTTT
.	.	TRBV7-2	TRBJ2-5	CASSSAETQYF	TGTGCCAGCAGCTCGGCGGAGACCCAGTACTTC
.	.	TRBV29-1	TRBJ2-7	CSVRTNSYEQYF	TGCAGCGTTAGGACAAACTCCTACGAGCAGTACTTC
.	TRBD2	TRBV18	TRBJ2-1	CASSLGLAGTHGGNEQFF	TGTGCCAGCTCACTCGGACTAGCGGGAACCCACGGCGGCAATGAGCAGTTCTTC
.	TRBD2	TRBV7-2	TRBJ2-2	CASSTPSGRAVTGELFF	TGTGCCAGCAGCACCCCGAGCGGGAGGGCGGTCACCGGGGAGCTGTTTTTT
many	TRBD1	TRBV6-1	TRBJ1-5	CASSPGTDSNQPQHF	TGTGCCAGCAGCCCCGGGACAGATAGCAATCAGCCCCAGCATTTT
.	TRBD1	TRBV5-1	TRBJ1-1	CASSWEDRGQGEAFF	TGCGCCAGCAGCTGGGAAGACAGGGGGCAAGGGGAAGCTTTCTTT
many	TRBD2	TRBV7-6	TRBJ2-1	CASSFFSGTSFPEQFF	TGTGCCAGCAGCTTTTTTTCTGGGACTAGTTTCCCTGAGCAGTTCTTC
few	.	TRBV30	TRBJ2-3	CAWTLGDTQYF	TGTGCCTGGACCCTGGGGGATACGCAGTATTTT
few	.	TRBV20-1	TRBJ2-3	CSARDLGSTDTQYF	TGCAGTGCTAGGGACCTGGGGAGCACAGATACGCAGTATTTT
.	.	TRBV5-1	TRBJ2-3	CASSPLAADTQYF	TGCGCCAGCAGCCCCCTGGCTGCGGATACGCAGTATTTT
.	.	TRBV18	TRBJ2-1	CASSPTDGSSYNEQFF	TGTGCCAGCTCACCTACGGACGGTAGCTCCTACAATGAGCAGTTCTTC
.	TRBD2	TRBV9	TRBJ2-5	CASSAEKGREGQETQYF	TGTGCCAGCAGCGCCGAAAAGGGGCGGGAGGGTCAAGAGACCCAGTACTTC
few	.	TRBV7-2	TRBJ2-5	CASSTQTEEETQYF	TGTGCCAGCAGCACCCAGACAGAAGAAGAGACCCAGTACTTC
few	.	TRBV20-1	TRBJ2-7	CSAREGARYLYEQYF	TGCAGTGCTAGAGAGGGCGCCCGGTACCTCTACGAGCAGTACTTC
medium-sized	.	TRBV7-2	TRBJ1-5	CATSWGGGQPQHF	TGTGCCACCTCTTGGGGGGGTGGTCAGCCCCAGCATTTT
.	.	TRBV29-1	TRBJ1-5	CSVAEGGGNQPQHF	TGCAGCGTTGCAGAGGGGGGTGGCAATCAGCCCCAGCATTTT
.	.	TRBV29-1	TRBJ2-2	CSVRVANTGELFF	TGCAGCGTTCGCGTAGCGAACACCGGGGAGCTGTTTTTT
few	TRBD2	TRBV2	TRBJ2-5	CASTSSGRIGETQYF	TGTGCCAGCACCTCTAGCGGGAGGATTGGAGAGACCCAGTACTTC
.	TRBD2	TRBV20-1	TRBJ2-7	CSARDSLAGVYEQYF	TGCAGTGCTAGAGATAGCCTAGCGGGAGTCTACGAGCAGTACTTC
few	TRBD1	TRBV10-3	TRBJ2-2	CAIRPGQDTGELFF	TGTGCCATCAGACCGGGACAGGACACCGGGGAGCTGTTTTTT
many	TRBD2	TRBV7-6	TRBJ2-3	CASSSGLAGGADTQYF	TGTGCCAGCAGCTCGGGACTAGCGGGAGGTGCGGATACGCAGTATTTT
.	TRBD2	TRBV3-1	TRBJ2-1	CASSGSGNEQFF	TGTGCCAGCAGCGGTAGCGGGAATGAGCAGTTCTTC
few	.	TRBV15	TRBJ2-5	CATSRGETQYF	TGTGCCACCAGCAGAGGAGAGACCCAGTACTTC
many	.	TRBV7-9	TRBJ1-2	CASSLEQRSGYTF	TGTGCCAGCAGCTTAGAACAGAGGTCCGGCTACACCTTC